These 22 T cell receptor beta chains came from one sample sequenced in a study of technical replicates of blood from a handful of donors. Sequenced by immunoSEQ multiplex PCR; TCRdb stores in-frame clones only, minus some. The table records 80,000 to 95,000 clones, around 92% of them present only once. Specimen: T cells isolated from PBMCs. The receptors derive from a human donor in good health.

This clone has more than one count but fewer than ten. The rearrangement links TRBV28 to TRBJ1-2; the D gene is possibly TRBD1 (6 bases). The CDR3 is 15 amino acids. Germline V gene sequence: CDR1 MDHEN, CDR2 SYDVKM. Trimming cost V 7 bases and J 4 bases, with 19 bases left between them. The CDR3 region is CASTKGGGRGYGYTF. The CDR3 DNA follows: TGTGCCAGCACGAAGGGAGGGGGAAGGGGCTATGGCTACACCTTC.

The gene calls are TRBV9 and TRBJ1-4, with 8 bases aligning to TRBD1. In germline, CDR1 is SGDLS, CDR2 YYNGEE. With V trimmed by 0 bases and J by 8 bases, 6 bases remained unmatched. This CDR3 spans 15 amino acids. For the CDR3, the DNA is TGTGCCAGCAGCGTAGCGGACAGGGTCAGAGAAAAACTGTTTTTT. This translates into CASSVADRVREKLFF.

V and J are TRBV9 and TRBJ2-1, with 10 bases identical to TRBD2. From germline, CDR1 is SGDLS and CDR2 YYNGEE. The CDR3 is 20 residues long. V lost 0 bases to trimming and J lost 6 bases; unmatched junction nucleotides: 18. DNA for the CDR3: TGTGCCAGCAGCGTAGAACCCCTCCTAGCGGGAGCTTCGGGGAGCAATGAGCAGTTCTTC. Protein product: CASSVEPLLAGASGSNEQFF.

The rearrangement joins TRBV5-1 to TRBJ1-2; D gene uncertain. Trimming stripped 0 bases from V and 1 base from J, with 10 bases between. CDR1 is SGHRS, CDR2 YFSETQ, per germline. CDR3 length: 15 residues. The chain's CDR3 is CASSLGSSVNYGYTF. CDR3 sequence (DNA): TGCGCCAGCAGCTTGGGATCGTCGGTTAACTATGGCTACACCTTC.

V gene TRBV7-8 combines with J gene TRBJ1-2; maybe TRBD1 (5 bases). The V gene's germline CDR1 is SGHVS and CDR2 FQNEAQ. This CDR3 contains 18 residues. Trimming shortened V by 1 base and J by 0 bases, and 18 bases separated the two germline ends. CDR3: CASSLGVGGSLANYGYTF. The CDR3 DNA is TGTGCCAGCAGCTTAGGGGTCGGGGGGTCCCTAGCTAACTATGGCTACACCTTC.

This chain connects TRBV11-2 to TRBJ2-2; 7 bases map to TRBD2. V lost 5 bases and J lost 2; bases outside the gene matches: 17. This CDR3 has 19 residues. Germline CDR1 and CDR2: SGHAT and FQNNGV. CDR3 bases: TGTGCCAGCAGCCCTCGTTCAATATTGCGGGGGATCAACACCGGGGAGCTGTTTTTT. The encoded protein is CASSPRSILRGINTGELFF.

This rearrangement joins TRBV9 to TRBJ1-2; unclear D gene. The germline gives CDR1 SGDLS, CDR2 YYNGEE. The CDR3 has 11 residues. V was pared by 3 bases and J by 9 bases, with 9 bases between. CDR3 sequence reads: CASSAQRSYTF. DNA for the CDR3: TGTGCCAGCAGCGCTCAGCGTAGCTACACCTTC. Full variable domain (remainder filled in from reference TRBV9 and TRBJ1-2): DSGVTQTPKHLITATGQRVTLRCSPRSGDLSVYWYQQSLDQGLQFLIQYYNGEERAKGNILERFSAQQFPDLHSELNLSSLELGDSALYFCASSAQRSYTFGSGTRLTVV.

This clone was found once. CDR3 protein: CALRWGQGSGNTIYF. CDR3 in DNA: TGTGCCTTACGGTGGGGGCAGGGGTCAGGAAACACCATATATTTT. This chain joins TRBV30 and TRBJ1-3; a weak D match, TRBD1 (6 bases). Germline V CDR1 and CDR2: GTSNPN, SVGIG (reference sequence). This CDR3 region has 15 residues. Trimming removed 7 bases at V and 4 bases at J, with 20 bases between.

The gene calls are TRBV5-1 and TRBJ1-3; 8 bases agree with TRBD1. CDR1 and CDR2 (germline): SGHRS, YFSETQ. The CDR3 has 17 residues. Germline trimming cut 2 bases from V and 0 bases from J; bases unmatched to any gene: 7. The CDR3: CASSLQGVPSSGNTIYF. For the CDR3, the DNA is TGCGCCAGCAGCTTACAGGGGGTCCCAAGCTCTGGAAACACCATATATTTT.

The gene calls are TRBV4-1 and TRBJ2-3; 11 bases match TRBD2. The length of the CDR3 is 16 residues. V was pared by 2 bases and J by 2 bases, with 3 bases of the junction left unmatched. CDR1 and CDR2 (germline): MGHRA, YSYEKL. CDR3 sequence: CASSQRLAGPTDTQYF. CDR3 DNA sequence: TGCGCCAGCAGCCAACGACTAGCGGGACCCACAGATACGCAGTATTTT.

The chain employs TRBV7-6 and TRBJ1-5, with D unclear. CDR3 length: 14 residues. Germline CDR1 is SGHVS and CDR2 is FNYEAQ. V lost 6 bases and J lost 4, with 13 bases in between. CDR3 nucleotide sequence: TGTGCCAGCAGTCCGCCTGGCAGGAATCAGCCCCAGCATTTT. Translation: CASSPPGRNQPQHF.

The V call is TRBV28, the J call TRBJ1-5; 12 bases align to TRBD1. After removal of 5 bases from V and 6 bases from J, the junction contained 23 bases not matched to a gene. CDR1 MDHEN and CDR2 SYDVKM come from the germline V gene. The CDR3 is 21 residues long. The CDR3 here is CASSLRHPGQGASRYSQPQHF. The CDR3 nucleotides read TGTGCCAGCAGTCTAAGGCACCCGGGACAGGGGGCGAGTAGGTATAGTCAGCCCCAGCATTTT.

The chain joins TRBV5-1 to TRBJ2-1; tentatively, D is TRBD2 (6 bases). The CDR3 covers 15 residues. Germline V lookup: CDR1 SGHRS, CDR2 YFSETQ. V was cut by 4 bases and J by 3 bases, with 14 bases left in between. DNA for the CDR3: TGCGCCAGCAGCCTGAATCCGGGAGTCTACAATGAGCAGTTCTTC. It yields the protein CASSLNPGVYNEQFF.

The rearrangement joins TRBV6-1 to TRBJ2-4; 9 positions agree with TRBD2. J gave up 3 bases and V 3 bases, and 9 bases lay outside the gene matches. This CDR3 has 17 residues. Germline CDR1 MNHNS, CDR2 SASEGT. CDR3 sequence (DNA): TGTGCCAGCAGTGATGCGGGCGGGAGGGCCGTCAAAAACATTCAGTACTTC. Protein sequence: CASSDAGGRAVKNIQYF.

The sample holds one count of this clone. This chain joins TRBV10-1 and TRBJ2-1, with TRBD1 as a possible D gene (5 bases). V lost 7 bases and J 10 bases, leaving 17 bases between the germline ends. CDR1 WNHNN and CDR2 SYGVQD come from the germline V gene (reference sequence). CDR3 length: 13 amino acids. CDR3 DNA sequence: TGCGCCAGCACCCCCGCAGGACACCCGGAGCAGTTCTTC. Its translation: CASTPAGHPEQFF.

This chain links TRBV18 with TRBJ1-2; possible D gene TRBD1, 6 bases. CDR1 is KGHSH, CDR2 LQKENI, per germline. The V end was cut by 0 bases, the J end by 0 bases, with 17 bases between. CDR3 length: 18 residues. The CDR3 loop is CASSPPGHWDKTNYGYTF. Written as DNA, the CDR3 is TGTGCCAGCTCACCACCGGGACACTGGGATAAGACTAACTATGGCTACACCTTC. Using reference TRBV18 and TRBJ1-2 for the parts outside the CDR3, the full variable domain is NAGVMQNPRHLVRRRGQEARLRCSPMKGHSHVYWYRQLPEEGLKFMVYLQKENIIDESGMPKERFSAEFPKEGPSILRIQQVVRGDSAAYFCASSPPGHWDKTNYGYTFGSGTRLTVV.

The chain employs TRBV19 and TRBJ2-1; the D is unclear. Germline-derived CDR1 and CDR2 are LNHDA and SQIVND (reference sequence). The CDR3 contains 13 residues. The germline V and J ends were trimmed by 5 bases and 9 bases, with 14 bases remaining between them. The CDR3 DNA reads as TGTGCCAGTAGTCCCGCCGCAGATGGTGAGCAGTTCTTC. As protein: CASSPAADGEQFF.

The chain recombines TRBV4-1 with TRBJ2-6; 9 bases are a match to TRBD2. J lost 0 bases, V lost 3 bases, and 6 bases had no gene match. CDR1 and CDR2 from the germline V gene are MGHRA and YSYEKL. The CDR3 runs to 18 residues. As DNA, the CDR3 is TGCGCCAGCAGCCATATAGCGGGGGTTCTCTCTGGGGCCAACGTCCTGACTTTC. This codes for CASSHIAGVLSGANVLTF.

The gene calls are TRBV6-5 and TRBJ1-1; TRBD1 aligns across 7 bases. This CDR3 spans 13 amino acids. V lost 4 bases and J lost 5; bases outside the gene matches: 4. Germline values: CDR1 MNHEY, CDR2 SVGAGI. The CDR3 bases are TGTGCCAGCAGTTCCGGACAGGTGACTGAAGCTTTCTTT. Amino acid sequence: CASSSGQVTEAFF.

This clone was seen a few times. Written as DNA, the CDR3 is TGTGCCAGCAGTTCGGAATGGACTCAACCAGGGGAGCTGTTTTTT. This encodes CASSSEWTQPGELFF. The chain uses TRBV27 and TRBJ2-2, with D possibly being TRBD2 (5 bases). This CDR3 has 15 amino acids. Germline lookup yields CDR1 MNHEY and CDR2 SMNVEV (reference sequence). The V end was cut by 4 bases, the J end by 8 bases, with 17 bases between.

This chain joins TRBV10-2 and TRBJ1-1, with D possibly being TRBD1 (5 bases). CDR3 size: 13 residues. Trimming shortened V by 9 bases and J by 0 bases, and 11 bases separated the two germline ends. Germline V CDR1 and CDR2: WSHSY, SAAADI. CDR3 region: CASTGRLNTEAFF. The DNA of the CDR3 is TGCGCCAGTACAGGACGGCTGAACACTGAAGCTTTCTTT.

The chain links TRBV12-5 to TRBJ1-2; TRBD1 aligns across 9 bases. The ends lost 4 bases at V and 3 bases at J; junction bases unmatched: 3. Germline CDR1 and CDR2: LGHNT and FRNRAP. This CDR3 is built from 14 residues. CDR3 DNA sequence: TGTGCTAGTGGTTCCGGACAGGGGTACTATGGCTACACCTTC. Protein product: CASGSGQGYYGYTF.